This T cell receptor (beta chain) appears in the sequencing data of a study of T cell responses to AZD1222 COVID-19 vaccine. Study-wide findings and caveats: Two doses of AZD1222 preceded a rise in Spike-specific TCR breadth and depth. In a largely white British group with more females than males, clonal diversity was possibly underestimated. Baseline antibody screening turned up just a handful of seropositive AZD1222 recipients. Repertoires were obtained solely post-peak T cell response.

Repertoires were generated with immunoSEQ multiplex PCR, while TCRdb's copy carries only in-frame clones and drops some. The table includes fewer than 150,000 clones, about 88% detected once. Germline CDR1 and CDR2: MNHEY and SVGAGI. The V end was cut by 0 bases, the J end by 4 bases, with 12 bases between. This CDR3 comprises 15 residues. As for this clone: Its antigen is unidentified.

The V gene is TRBV6-5, the J gene TRBJ1-2; tentative D call: TRBD1 (5 bases). The specimen comprised peripheral blood, sampled on day 0 of AZD1222 vaccination. This TCR came from an adult in good health. DNA for the CDR3: TGTGCCAGCAGTTACTCGGGCAGGGTCGGCTATGGCTACACCTTC. Protein: CASSYSGRVGYGYTF.